Detailed here is one T cell receptor beta chain. These data originate in a study of blood T cell repertoires in COVID-19. The wider study: There were acute and convalescent COVID-19 samples, and they came from the United States, Italy and Spain. The cDNA or gDNA used as material had been derived from T cells, B-cell-depleted T cells, or PBMCs.

The CDR3 is 14 amino acids. The V gene lost 7 bases and the J gene lost 5 bases, with 16 bases spanning the gap. From germline, CDR1 is KGHDR and CDR2 SFDVKD. In the source study's methods: Reference gene primer amplification in the assay estimated nucleated cell counts. Profiled with immunoSEQ multiplex PCR; TCRdb holds only in-frame clones, not every one. V and J calls and clone size are as listed in that table; D and trimming were resolved from the DNA. The sample lists over 120,000 clones; approximately 85% were seen once. The chain uses TRBV24-1 and TRBJ2-5, with D tentatively TRBD2 (5 bases). Sequencing input: peripheral blood. The TCR was taken from a human donor with acute or convalescent COVID-19. The donor label of this sample is uncertain. The CDR3, as DNA: TGTGCCACCAGCCCGGGGTGGCAGACGGAGACCCAGTACTTC. Its protein product is CATSPGWQTETQYF.